This entry concerns a single T cell receptor (beta chain). The antigen is unknown. The CDR3 has 17 amino acids. V dropped 1 base and J dropped 6 bases, with 16 bases sitting between them. Germline-derived CDR1 and CDR2 are SNHLY and FYNNEI. The source of the sample is a study of cytomegalovirus exposure and HLA in healthy donors. Broader study findings: Later genetic work tied a missense DCLRE1C variant to beta-chain V and J trimming. TCR beta chains numbering under 200 were designated cytomegalovirus-associated. In a later analysis, DRB1 alleles had the most associated TCRs; HLA-C alleles the fewest.

Use of 60 Vbeta and 13 Jbeta primers characterized the PCR. TCRdb keeps only in-frame clones here, not all; method: immunoSEQ multiplex PCR. This sample has over 90,000 clones, with 70% to 90% found just once. This chain uses TRBV2 with TRBJ1-6, with D possibly TRBD1 on 5 matching bases. Material for sequencing was PBMCs. This TCR derives from a man aged 40-49 years in good health and CMV-seronegative. The CDR3 loop is CASSEVPGGSLNSPLHF. CDR3 DNA sequence: TGTGCCAGCAGTGAAGTCCCCGGGGGGAGCCTTAATTCACCCCTCCACTTT.